One and the same sample provided the 32 T cell receptor beta chains below, sequenced in a study of long-term antiretroviral therapy in people with HIV. An immunoSEQ assay, version v3.0, was performed at survey level. The data were produced by immunoSEQ multiplex PCR, yet TCRdb's version contains in-frame clones alone and is incomplete. Among about 14,000 clones, around 80% were seen once, and the ten largest hold 7.2%. Source: unsorted PBMCs, taken 0.4 years after starting antiretroviral therapy. The receptors come from a man aged 25-40 years with HIV.

The chain joins TRBV28 to TRBJ1-4, with D perhaps TRBD1 (6 bases). The V gene's germline CDR1 is MDHEN and CDR2 SYDVKM. V lost 7 bases to trimming and J lost 11 bases, with 17 bases between them. The CDR3 totals 13 residues. The CDR3: CASTPGGGAKLFF. DNA for the CDR3: TGTGCCAGCACTCCGGGCGGGGGCGCCAAACTGTTTTTT.

This clone was counted once. The V and J genes are TRBV19 and TRBJ2-7, with 8 bases identical to TRBD1. CDR3 length: 12 amino acids. Trimming cost V 10 bases and J 12 bases; bases outside gene matches: 14. Germline lookup yields CDR1 LNHDA and CDR2 SQIVND (reference sequence). The CDR3 spells CATSLSGGAMYF. CDR3 sequence (DNA): TGTGCCACCTCCCTTTCAGGGGGCGCGATGTACTTC.

The CDR3 nucleotides are TGTGCCAGCAGTTACAGACACGAATACAATGAGCAGTTCTTC. Its protein product is CASSYRHEYNEQFF. This rearrangement joins TRBV6-6 to TRBJ2-1; D is ambiguous. Germline V gene lookup returns CDR1 MNHNY and CDR2 SVGAGI (reference sequence). The CDR3 runs 14 residues. Trimming pared 2 bases from V and 4 bases from J, leaving 9 bases between.

The chain recombines TRBV6-5 with TRBJ2-7; weak D call: TRBD2 (6 bases). This CDR3 region has 11 residues. The germline gives CDR1 MNHEY, CDR2 SVGAGI. With 5 bases removed from V and 5 bases from J, the gap between germline ends came to 7 bases. Here the CDR3 DNA reads TGTGCCAGCAGTCCGGGGGACGAGCAGTACTTC. As protein: CASSPGDEQYF.

The gene calls are TRBV28 and TRBJ1-1; tentative D call: TRBD1 (6 bases). The CDR3 contains 17 residues. The ends were cut back, 7 bases at V and 3 bases at J, with 24 bases in the middle. Per the germline V gene, CDR1 is MDHEN and CDR2 is SYDVKM. Here the CDR3 DNA reads TGTGCCAGCACCGACCGGGACACTCATGGGGTGTACACTGAAGCTTTCTTT. Translation: CASTDRDTHGVYTEAFF.

The rearrangement joins TRBV6-5 to TRBJ2-7, with a possible D match to TRBD2 (6 bases). The CDR3 extends over 14 amino acids. V gave up 6 bases and J gave up 2 bases, with 14 bases separating them. Germline V gene sequence: CDR1 MNHEY, CDR2 SVGAGI. The CDR3 is CASSPWPGAYEQYF. In DNA form, the CDR3 reads TGTGCCAGCAGCCCTTGGCCGGGGGCCTACGAGCAGTACTTC.

The chain employs TRBV25-1 and TRBJ1-5, with a tentative D call TRBD1 (5 bases). V lost 4 bases to trimming and J lost 6 bases, with 7 bases between them. The length of the CDR3 is 12 residues. From germline, CDR1 is MGHDK and CDR2 SYGVNS. The CDR3: CASSVGRQPQHF. CDR3 DNA: TGTGCCAGCAGTGTGGGGCGTCAGCCCCAGCATTTT.

V gene TRBV27 combines with J gene TRBJ2-7, with a weak D call TRBD1 (5 bases). V gave up 2 bases and J gave up 3 bases, with 14 bases separating them. The germline CDR1 and CDR2 sequences are MNHEY and SMNVEV (reference sequence). CDR3 size: 15 residues. CDR3 protein: CASSLIAGHLYEQYF. DNA of the CDR3: TGTGCCAGCAGTTTAATCGCAGGGCATCTCTACGAGCAGTACTTC.

The chain couples TRBV5-4 to TRBJ2-2; TRBD1 is a possible D gene (6 bases). CDR1 and CDR2 from the germline V gene are SGHNT and YYREEE (reference sequence). V dropped 4 bases and J dropped 5 bases, with 12 bases sitting between them. CDR3 length: 14 residues. The DNA of the CDR3 is TGTGCCAGCAGCGCCAGGGGAATGACCGGGGAGCTGTTTTTT. Translating it yields CASSARGMTGELFF.

V gene TRBV30 combines with J gene TRBJ1-4; D is uncertain. Germline values: CDR1 GTSNPN, CDR2 SVGIG (reference sequence). The CDR3 is 14 residues long. V shed 4 bases and J shed 1 base, with 10 bases lying between them. CDR3 sequence: CAWTSGETNEKLFF. The CDR3 region has the DNA TGTGCCTGGACCTCTGGGGAAACTAATGAAAAACTGTTTTTT.

V gene TRBV29-1 combines with J gene TRBJ2-1; 7 bases are shared with TRBD2. The CDR3 sequence is 14 residues long. V was pared by 7 bases and J by 6 bases, with 12 bases of the junction left unmatched. The germline CDR1 and CDR2 sequences are SQVTM and ANQGSEA. The CDR3 here is CSGDGTTLSNEQFF. Here the CDR3 DNA reads TGCAGCGGCGACGGGACTACTCTGTCCAATGAGCAGTTCTTC.

CDR3 protein: CASSLSTRNYGYTF. In DNA, the CDR3 is TGTGCCAGCTCACTAAGTACAAGGAACTATGGCTACACCTTC. The chain joins TRBV18 to TRBJ1-2, with D uncertain. CDR3 length: 14 amino acids. V lost 4 bases, J lost 2 bases, and 11 bases lay in between. Germline CDR1 KGHSH, CDR2 LQKENI.

The chain joins TRBV19 to TRBJ2-7; possibly TRBD1 or TRBD2 for D (6 bases each). The ends were cut back, 3 bases at V and 6 bases at J, with 9 bases in the middle. The CDR3 covers 12 residues. Germline CDR1 is LNHDA and CDR2 is SQIVND (reference sequence). The CDR3 DNA sequence: TGTGCCAGTAGTATCGGGGGCAGCGAGCAGTACTTC. Encoded protein: CASSIGGSEQYF. The entire variable domain, with the rest obtained from reference TRBV19 and TRBJ2-7, is as follows: DGGITQSPKYLFRKEGQNVTLSCEQNLNHDAMYWYRQDPGQGLRLIYYSQIVNDFQKGDIAEGYSVSREKKESFPLTVTSAQKNPTAFYLCASSIGGSEQYFGPGTRLTVT.

This clone showed up just a few times. In DNA, the CDR3 is TGTGCCAGCAGCTTAGGGGGCTCGATAGGAAATCAGCCCCAGCATTTT. It encodes CASSLGGSIGNQPQHF. J is TRBJ1-5 and V is TRBV7-9, with TRBD1 as a possible D gene (5 bases). The CDR3 contains 16 residues. The V gene lost 1 base and the J gene lost 4 bases, with 14 bases spanning the gap. CDR1 and CDR2 from the germline V gene are SEHNR and FQNEAQ (reference sequence).

This clone appeared a few times. The V call is TRBV4-2, the J call TRBJ1-2, with D tentatively TRBD1 (6 bases). Germline CDR1 is LGHNA and CDR2 is YNFKEQ. Trimming cost V 0 bases and J 0 bases, with 11 bases left between them. This CDR3 is built from 16 residues. The CDR3 is CASSQDGQTPNYGYTF. CDR3 sequence (DNA): TGTGCCAGCAGCCAAGATGGACAGACTCCTAACTATGGCTACACCTTC.

The chain employs TRBV6-1 and TRBJ1-2; D gene unclear. Germline-derived CDR1 and CDR2 are MNHNS and SASEGT. Trimming left V 6 bases short and J 2 bases short, with 10 bases between. The length of the CDR3 is 13 residues. In DNA, the CDR3 is TGTGCCAGCAGGGACCGTAACAACTATGGCTACACCTTC. It is translated as CASRDRNNYGYTF.

The chain combines TRBV28 with TRBJ2-7, with 7 positions matching TRBD1. CDR1 MDHEN and CDR2 SYDVKM come from the germline V gene. Unmatched junction bases numbered 13, after V lost 2 bases and J lost 3 bases. This CDR3 contains 17 residues. The CDR3 protein is CASSLRFPSRGYYEQYF. CDR3 nucleotide sequence: TGTGCCAGCAGTTTACGATTTCCCTCCAGGGGGTACTACGAGCAGTACTTC.

The chain combines TRBV4-2 with TRBJ2-1, with D perhaps matching TRBD2 (5 bases). Between the trimmed V and J ends, which lost 2 bases and 6 bases, there was a span of 17 bases. The germline V gene encodes CDR1 LGHNA and CDR2 YNFKEQ. The CDR3 is 16 residues long. CDR3 DNA: TGTGCCAGCAGCCAACCAACTAGTGACATCAGCAATGAGCAGTTCTTC. Its translation is CASSQPTSDISNEQFF.

There are a few counts of this clone. The V and J genes are TRBV28 and TRBJ1-4; 7 bases agree with TRBD1. This CDR3 region has 15 residues. V trimming: 4 bases; J trimming: 3 bases; junction bases outside the gene matches: 5. In germline, CDR1 is MDHEN, CDR2 SYDVKM. As DNA, the CDR3 is TGTGCCAGCAGTTCCTCGACAGGGCCTAATGAAAAACTGTTTTTT. Translation: CASSSSTGPNEKLFF.

The genes are TRBV30 and TRBJ2-1, with 8 bases aligning to TRBD2. V lost 0 bases and J lost 7; bases outside the gene matches: 11. CDR1 is GTSNPN and CDR2 is SVGIG in the germline V gene (reference sequence). The CDR3 length is 16 residues. The CDR3 bases are TGTGCCTGGAGTGTAAGGTGGCGGGGGGATCGGAATGAGCAGTTCTTC. It is translated as CAWSVRWRGDRNEQFF.

The rearrangement links TRBV4-3 to TRBJ1-4; TRBD1 aligns across 11 bases. Germline V CDR1 and CDR2: LGHNA, YSLEER. V lost 3 bases to trimming and J lost 8 bases; unmatched junction nucleotides: 5. CDR3 length equals 15 residues. In DNA, the CDR3 is TGCGCCAGCAGCCAGACCGGGACAGGGGGAGAAAAACTGTTTTTT. The encoded protein is CASSQTGTGGEKLFF.

The CDR3 here is CASSAHGQGASYNEQFF. CDR3 sequence (DNA): TGTGCCAGCAGTGCCCACGGACAGGGGGCCTCCTACAATGAGCAGTTCTTC. J is TRBJ2-1 and V is TRBV6-1, with TRBD1 identical over 11 bases. V shed 4 bases and J 0 bases; nucleotides not matched to a gene: 5. CDR3 length: 17 residues. Germline-derived CDR1 and CDR2 are MNHNS and SASEGT.

This clone was detected once. The chain couples TRBV21-1 to TRBJ1-5. TRBV21-1 is tagged as a pseudogene. The CDR3 is made up of 15 amino acids. CDR3 loop: CASRPFEYSNQPQHF. The CDR3 coding sequence is TGTGCCAGCAGGCCTTTCGAGTATAGCAATCAGCCCCAGCATTTT.

The V gene is TRBV4-2, the J gene TRBJ1-5; D is possibly TRBD1 (6 bases). Between the trimmed V and J ends, which lost 6 bases and 4 bases, there was a span of 16 bases. Looked up from germline, CDR1 is LGHNA and CDR2 is YNFKEQ. This CDR3 contains 15 residues. The CDR3 reads CASRVEQGKNQPQHF. The DNA of the CDR3 is TGTGCCAGCAGGGTGGAACAGGGCAAGAATCAGCCCCAGCATTTT.

The J gene is TRBJ1-4, the V gene TRBV27; no firm D call. Per the germline V gene, CDR1 is MNHEY and CDR2 is SMNVEV (reference sequence). Trimming took off 3 bases at V and 11 bases at J, with 19 bases between the two ends. This CDR3 has 15 amino acids. The CDR3 here is CASSLIDPGKRKLFF. CDR3 sequence (DNA): TGTGCCAGCAGTTTGATCGACCCAGGAAAGCGGAAACTGTTTTTT.

The V call is TRBV7-9, the J call TRBJ1-3; D perhaps matches TRBD1 (6 bases). The germline CDR1 and CDR2 sequences are SEHNR and FQNEAQ (reference sequence). Trimming removed 3 bases at V and 1 base at J, with 22 bases between. The CDR3 loop spans 19 amino acids. For the CDR3, the DNA is TGTGCCAGCAGCTTGGACATGGGGGGCGGGGGGCCATCTGGAAACACCATATATTTT. It codes for CASSLDMGGGGPSGNTIYF.

The gene calls are TRBV9 and TRBJ2-5; TRBD1 agrees at 8 bases. This CDR3 region has 16 residues. After removal of 4 bases from V and 2 bases from J, the junction contained 10 bases not matched to a gene. Germline CDR1 SGDLS, CDR2 YYNGEE. The CDR3 DNA reads TGTGCCAGCAGCCCAGGACAGGGCGCGCCTCAAGAGACCCAGTACTTC. The encoded protein is CASSPGQGAPQETQYF. Variable domain in full (rest from reference TRBV9 and TRBJ2-5): DSGVTQTPKHLITATGQRVTLRCSPRSGDLSVYWYQQSLDQGLQFLIQYYNGEERAKGNILERFSAQQFPDLHSELNLSSLELGDSALYFCASSPGQGAPQETQYFGPGTRLLVL.

The chain links TRBV10-3 to TRBJ1-2; D unresolved. Trimming removed 4 bases from V and 6 bases from J, with 12 bases in between. The germline gives CDR1 ENHRY, CDR2 SYGVKD. This CDR3 is built from 13 residues. The CDR3 loop is CAISVGFDDGYTF. CDR3 nucleotides: TGTGCCATCAGTGTGGGGTTCGATGATGGCTACACCTTC.

This chain uses TRBV29-1 with TRBJ2-7; D perhaps matches TRBD1 (5 bases). V dropped 3 bases and J dropped 5 bases, with 17 bases sitting between them. Germline CDR1 SQVTM, CDR2 ANQGSEA. The CDR3 is made up of 14 amino acids. The CDR3 loop reads CSVDSRQTFHEQYF. The CDR3 DNA reads TGCAGCGTTGACTCCCGACAGACTTTCCACGAGCAGTACTTC.

The chain has TRBV6-1 and TRBJ2-2; TRBD2 might be the D (5 bases). CDR3 length: 14 amino acids. V gave up 6 bases and J gave up 0 bases, with 8 bases separating them. Germline lookup yields CDR1 MNHNS and CDR2 SASEGT. The CDR3: CASSAGPNTGELFF. The CDR3 DNA reads TGTGCCAGCAGCGCGGGTCCGAACACCGGGGAGCTGTTTTTT.

This clone was observed a single time. The chain recombines TRBV6-5 with TRBJ2-1; the D gene is possibly TRBD1 (6 bases). The CDR3 extends over 14 amino acids. V was clipped by 2 bases and J by 10 bases, with 15 bases between them. In germline, CDR1 is MNHEY, CDR2 SVGAGI. This CDR3 is CASSYDGGAVEQFF. CDR3 DNA sequence: TGTGCCAGCAGTTACGATGGGGGCGCCGTAGAGCAGTTCTTC.

The CDR3 loop reads CASSLRQSYEQYF. CDR3 nucleotide sequence: TGTGCCAGCAGCTTGAGACAGTCCTACGAGCAGTACTTC. The chain uses TRBV7-2 and TRBJ2-7, with D perhaps TRBD1 (5 bases). V was trimmed by 3 bases and J by 1 base, leaving 7 bases between them. Germline values: CDR1 SGHTA, CDR2 FQGNSA. CDR3 length: 13 residues. Full variable domain (missing parts from reference TRBV7-2 and TRBJ2-7): GAGVSQSPSNKVTEKGKDVELRCDPISGHTALYWYRQSLGQGLEFLIYFQGNSAPDKSGLPSDRFSAERTGGSVSTLTIQRTQQEDSAVYLCASSLRQSYEQYFGPGTRLTVT.